These 6 T cell receptor beta chains originate from one sample sequenced in a study of control samples from healthy donors and cancer patients. Repertoires were generated with immunoSEQ multiplex PCR, while TCRdb's copy carries only in-frame clones and drops some. The top ten hold 2.5% of the sample, which has about 120,000 clones, 90% seen once. Sequenced: blood. These receptors were taken from a man aged 35 to 55 in good health.

This clone was recorded once. V usage is TRBV7-9 and J usage is TRBJ1-4; the match to TRBD1 covers 8 bases. Germline V gives CDR1 SEHNR, CDR2 FQNEAQ (reference sequence). The CDR3 runs 14 residues. The junction had 10 bases not matched to a gene; V was cut back by 5 bases and J by 11 bases. The CDR3 region is CASSAGTGNQKLFF. The CDR3 DNA sequence: TGTGCCAGCAGCGCCGGGACAGGAAATCAGAAACTGTTTTTT.

CDR3 sequence: CASSQSPLAKNIQYF. The CDR3 DNA follows: TGTGCCAGCAGCCAATCTCCTTTAGCCAAAAACATTCAGTACTTC. The chain uses TRBV3-1 (or the pseudogene TRBV3-2) and TRBJ2-4; D is ambiguous. V was shortened by 2 bases and J by 0 bases, with 8 bases between the two germline ends. The V gene's germline CDR1 is LGHDT and CDR2 YNNKEL (reference sequence). The CDR3 is 15 amino acids.

The chain links TRBV7-8 to TRBJ2-3; D is unresolved. V was clipped by 5 bases and J by 4 bases, with 13 bases between them. From germline, CDR1 is SGHVS and CDR2 FQNEAQ. There are 14 residues in the CDR3. CDR3 in amino acids: CASSPPPYPDTQYF. In DNA form, the CDR3 reads TGTGCCAGCAGCCCGCCCCCCTACCCAGATACGCAGTATTTT.

This clone has only one observation. The rearrangement links TRBV5-1 to TRBJ2-5; D might be TRBD1 (6 bases). CDR1 and CDR2 (germline): SGHRS, YFSETQ. This CDR3 spans 14 amino acids. The germline V and J ends were trimmed by 4 bases and 5 bases, with 15 bases remaining between them. CDR3 bases: TGCGCCAGCAGCCCATACAGGGTTTGGGAGACCCAGTACTTC. It yields the protein CASSPYRVWETQYF.

Note on this clone: Other DNA sequences of this sample code for an identical CDR3. This chain connects TRBV7-3 to TRBJ2-2; D could derive from TRBD1 or TRBD2 (6 bases each). V was cut by 0 bases and J by 4 bases, with 15 bases left in between. The CDR3 length is 17 residues. Per the germline V gene, CDR1 is SGHTA and CDR2 is FQGTGA. The CDR3 DNA reads TGTGCCAGCAGCTTAACGTTAGGGGGGCAGGGCACCGGGGAGCTGTTTTTT. It is translated as CASSLTLGGQGTGELFF.

The CDR3 loop reads CASSYDSGGGSPLHF. The CDR3 nucleotides are TGTGCCAGCAGTTACGATTCGGGGGGCGGTTCACCCCTCCACTTT. The rearrangement uses TRBV6-5 and TRBJ1-6, with a tentative D call TRBD1 (6 bases). V lost 2 bases and J 9 bases, leaving 14 bases between the germline ends. Germline values: CDR1 MNHEY, CDR2 SVGAGI. CDR3 length: 15 amino acids.